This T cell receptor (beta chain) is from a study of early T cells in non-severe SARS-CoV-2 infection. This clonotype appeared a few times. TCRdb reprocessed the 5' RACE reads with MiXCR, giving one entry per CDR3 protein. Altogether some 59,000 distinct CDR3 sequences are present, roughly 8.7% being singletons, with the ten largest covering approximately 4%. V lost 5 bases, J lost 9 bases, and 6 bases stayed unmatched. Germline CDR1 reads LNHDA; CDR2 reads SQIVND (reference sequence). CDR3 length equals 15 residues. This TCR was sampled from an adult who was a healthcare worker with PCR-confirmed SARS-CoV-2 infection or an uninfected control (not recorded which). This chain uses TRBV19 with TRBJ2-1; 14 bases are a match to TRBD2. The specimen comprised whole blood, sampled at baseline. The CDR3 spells CASSRGLAGAGEQFF. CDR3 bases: TGTGCCAGTAGTCGGGGACTAGCGGGAGCGGGTGAGCAGTTCTTC.